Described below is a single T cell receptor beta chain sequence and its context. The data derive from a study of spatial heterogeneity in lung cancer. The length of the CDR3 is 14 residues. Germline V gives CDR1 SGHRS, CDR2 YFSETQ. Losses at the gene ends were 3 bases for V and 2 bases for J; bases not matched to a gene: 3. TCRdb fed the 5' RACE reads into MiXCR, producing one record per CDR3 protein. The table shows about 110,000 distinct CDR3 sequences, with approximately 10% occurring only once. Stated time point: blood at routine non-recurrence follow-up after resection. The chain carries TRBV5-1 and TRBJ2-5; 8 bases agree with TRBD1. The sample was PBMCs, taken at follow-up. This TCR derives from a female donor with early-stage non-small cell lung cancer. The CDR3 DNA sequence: TGCGCCAGCAGCTGGGGACAGGCGCAAGAGACCCAGTACTTC. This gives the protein CASSWGQAQETQYF.